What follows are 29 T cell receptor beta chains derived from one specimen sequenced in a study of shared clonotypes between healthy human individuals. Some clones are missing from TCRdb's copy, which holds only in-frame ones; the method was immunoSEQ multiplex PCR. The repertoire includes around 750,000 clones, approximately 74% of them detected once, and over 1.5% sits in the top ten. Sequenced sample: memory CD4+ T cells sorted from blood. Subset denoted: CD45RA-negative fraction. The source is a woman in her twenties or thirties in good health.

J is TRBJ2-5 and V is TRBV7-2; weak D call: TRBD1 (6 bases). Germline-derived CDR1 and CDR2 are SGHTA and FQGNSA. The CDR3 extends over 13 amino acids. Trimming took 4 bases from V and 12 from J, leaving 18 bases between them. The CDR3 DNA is TGTGCCAGCAGCTCAAAGGTTACCCAGGGGAAGTACTTC. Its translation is CASSSKVTQGKYF.

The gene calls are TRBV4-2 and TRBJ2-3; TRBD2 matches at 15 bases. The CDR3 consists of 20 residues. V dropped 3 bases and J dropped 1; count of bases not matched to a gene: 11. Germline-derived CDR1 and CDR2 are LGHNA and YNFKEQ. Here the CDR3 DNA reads TGTGCCAGCAGCCAGTATCGCAGGACTAGCGGGAGGGCGGGCACAGATACGCAGTATTTT. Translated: CASSQYRRTSGRAGTDTQYF.

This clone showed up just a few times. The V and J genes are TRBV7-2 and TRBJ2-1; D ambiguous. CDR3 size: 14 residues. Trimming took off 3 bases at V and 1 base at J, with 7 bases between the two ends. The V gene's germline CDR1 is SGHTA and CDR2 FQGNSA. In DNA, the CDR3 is TGTGCCAGCAGCTTCGGCGAGTCCTACAATGAGCAGTTCTTC. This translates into CASSFGESYNEQFF. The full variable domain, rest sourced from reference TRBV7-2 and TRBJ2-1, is GAGVSQSPSNKVTEKGKDVELRCDPISGHTALYWYRQSLGQGLEFLIYFQGNSAPDKSGLPSDRFSAERTGGSVSTLTIQRTQQEDSAVYLCASSFGESYNEQFFGPGTRLTVL.

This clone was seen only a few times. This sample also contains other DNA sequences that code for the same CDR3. The CDR3 spells CASSTDSASYNEQFF. CDR3 DNA: TGCGCCAGCAGCACCGACAGTGCTAGCTACAATGAGCAGTTCTTC. The chain combines TRBV5-1 with TRBJ2-1; a weak D match, TRBD1 (5 bases). CDR1 is SGHRS, CDR2 YFSETQ, per germline. The V and J ends lost 4 bases and 3 bases respectively, with 14 bases between them. The CDR3 contains 15 residues.

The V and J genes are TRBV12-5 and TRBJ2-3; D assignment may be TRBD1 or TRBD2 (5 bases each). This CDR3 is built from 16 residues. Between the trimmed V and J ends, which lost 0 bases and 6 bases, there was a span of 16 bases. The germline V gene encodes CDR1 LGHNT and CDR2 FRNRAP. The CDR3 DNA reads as TGTGCTAGTGGTTTGGTACCGGGGCTAGGTACCGATACGCAGTATTTT. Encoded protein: CASGLVPGLGTDTQYF. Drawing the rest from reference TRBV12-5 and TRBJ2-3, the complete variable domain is DARVTQTPRHKVTEMGQEVTMRCQPILGHNTVFWYRQTMMQGLELLAYFRNRAPLDDSGMPKDRFSAEMPDATLATLKIQPSEPRDSAVYFCASGLVPGLGTDTQYFGPGTRLTVL.

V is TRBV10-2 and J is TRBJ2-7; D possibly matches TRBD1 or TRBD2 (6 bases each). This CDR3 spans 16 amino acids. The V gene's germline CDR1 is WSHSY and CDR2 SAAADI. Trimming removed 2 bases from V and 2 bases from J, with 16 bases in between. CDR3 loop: CASSEIGGKGAYEQYF. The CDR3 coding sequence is TGCGCCAGCAGTGAGATCGGCGGGAAGGGGGCCTACGAGCAGTACTTC.

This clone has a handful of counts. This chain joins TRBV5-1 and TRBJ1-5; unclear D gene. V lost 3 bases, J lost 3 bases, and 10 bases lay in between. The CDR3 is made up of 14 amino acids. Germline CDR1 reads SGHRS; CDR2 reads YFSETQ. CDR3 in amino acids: CASSSGVPNQPQHF. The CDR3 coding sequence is TGCGCCAGCAGCTCAGGAGTCCCCAATCAGCCCCAGCATTTT.

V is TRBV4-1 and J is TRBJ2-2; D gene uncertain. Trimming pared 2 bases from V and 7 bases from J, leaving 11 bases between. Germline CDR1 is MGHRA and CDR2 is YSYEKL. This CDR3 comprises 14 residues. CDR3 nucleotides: TGCGCCAGCAGCCAACTATATATAAACGGGGAGCTGTTTTTT. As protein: CASSQLYINGELFF.

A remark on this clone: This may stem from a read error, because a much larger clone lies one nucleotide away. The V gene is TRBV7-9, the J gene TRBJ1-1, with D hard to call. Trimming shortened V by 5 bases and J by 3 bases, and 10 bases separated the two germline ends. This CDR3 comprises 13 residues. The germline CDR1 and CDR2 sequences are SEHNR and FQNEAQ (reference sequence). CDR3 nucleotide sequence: TGTGCCAGCAGCCCCCAGAGGGACACTGAAGCTTTCTTT. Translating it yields CASSPQRDTEAFF.

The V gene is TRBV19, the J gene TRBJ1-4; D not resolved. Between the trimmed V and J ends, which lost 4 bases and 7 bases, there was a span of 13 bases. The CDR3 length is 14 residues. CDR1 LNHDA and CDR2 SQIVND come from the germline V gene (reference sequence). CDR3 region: CASSNGPRGEKLFF. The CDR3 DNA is TGTGCCAGTAGTAACGGACCCCGGGGTGAAAAACTGTTTTTT.

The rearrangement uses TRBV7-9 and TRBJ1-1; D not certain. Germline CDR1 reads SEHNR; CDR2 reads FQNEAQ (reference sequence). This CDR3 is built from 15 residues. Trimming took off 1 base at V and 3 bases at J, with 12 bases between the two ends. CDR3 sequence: CASSLVSTKDTEAFF. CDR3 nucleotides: TGTGCCAGCAGCTTAGTCTCCACGAAGGACACTGAAGCTTTCTTT.

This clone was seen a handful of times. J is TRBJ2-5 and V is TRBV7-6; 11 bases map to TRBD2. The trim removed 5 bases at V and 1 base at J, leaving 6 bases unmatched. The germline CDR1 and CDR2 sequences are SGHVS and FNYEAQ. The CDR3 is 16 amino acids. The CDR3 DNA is TGTGCCAGCAGCCGTCGACTAGCGGGGACCCAAGAGACCCAGTACTTC. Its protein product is CASSRRLAGTQETQYF.

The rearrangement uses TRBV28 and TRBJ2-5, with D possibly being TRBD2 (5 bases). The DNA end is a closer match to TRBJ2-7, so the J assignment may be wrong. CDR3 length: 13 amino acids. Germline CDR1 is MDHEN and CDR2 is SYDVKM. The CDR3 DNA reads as TGTGCCAGCAGTTTATTGGCGGGCTACGAGCAGTACTTC. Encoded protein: CASSLLAGYEQYF.

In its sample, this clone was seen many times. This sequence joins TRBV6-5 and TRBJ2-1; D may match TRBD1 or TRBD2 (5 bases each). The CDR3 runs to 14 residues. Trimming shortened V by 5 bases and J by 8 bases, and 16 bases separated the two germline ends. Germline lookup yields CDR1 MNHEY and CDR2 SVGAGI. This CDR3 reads CASSPGPGDHEQFF. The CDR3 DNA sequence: TGTGCCAGCAGTCCCGGGCCTGGGGACCATGAGCAGTTCTTC.

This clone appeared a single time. The CDR3 nucleotides read TGTGCCCTCACGGAGGTAGCGAACACTGAAGCTTTCTTT. Translation: CALTEVANTEAFF. This rearrangement joins TRBV30 to TRBJ1-1; no firm D call. The V gene's germline CDR1 is GTSNPN and CDR2 SVGIG (reference sequence). V shed 8 bases and J shed 1 base, with 14 bases lying between them. This CDR3 comprises 13 residues.

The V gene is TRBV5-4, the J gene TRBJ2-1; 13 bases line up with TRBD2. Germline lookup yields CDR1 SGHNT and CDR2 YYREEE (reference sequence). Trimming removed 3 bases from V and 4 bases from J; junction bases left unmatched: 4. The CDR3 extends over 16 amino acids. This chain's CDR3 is CASSSRTSGSYNEQFF. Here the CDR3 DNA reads TGTGCCAGCAGCTCGCGGACTAGCGGGAGTTACAATGAGCAGTTCTTC.

The CDR3 sequence: CASSYSNLMGGYTF. The CDR3 bases are TGTGCCAGCAGTTACTCCAACCTGATGGGTGGCTACACCTTC. V gene TRBV6-6 combines with J gene TRBJ1-2; D gene uncertain. Per the germline V gene, CDR1 is MNHNY and CDR2 is SVGAGI (reference sequence). The CDR3 runs to 14 residues. Trimming pared 0 bases from V and 7 bases from J, leaving 12 bases between.

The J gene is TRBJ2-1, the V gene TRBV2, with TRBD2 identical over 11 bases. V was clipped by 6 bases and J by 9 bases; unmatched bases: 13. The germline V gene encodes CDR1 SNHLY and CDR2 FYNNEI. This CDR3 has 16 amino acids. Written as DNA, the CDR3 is TGTGCCAGCAGCCCTCAACTAGCGGGAGTAGTTATTGAGCAGTTCTTC. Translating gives CASSPQLAGVVIEQFF.

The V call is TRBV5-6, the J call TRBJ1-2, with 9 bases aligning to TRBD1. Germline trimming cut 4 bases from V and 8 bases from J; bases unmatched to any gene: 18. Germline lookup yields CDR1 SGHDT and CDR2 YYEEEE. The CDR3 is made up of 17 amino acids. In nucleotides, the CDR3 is TGTGCCAGCAGCCCACTAGATTTACCGGGACAGGGCATGGGCTACACCTTC. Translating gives CASSPLDLPGQGMGYTF.

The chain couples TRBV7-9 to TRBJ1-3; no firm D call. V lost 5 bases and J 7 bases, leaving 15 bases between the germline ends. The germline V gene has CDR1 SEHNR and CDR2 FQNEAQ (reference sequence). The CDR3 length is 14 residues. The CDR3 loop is CASSGNHDGNTIYF. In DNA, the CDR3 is TGTGCCAGCAGCGGAAATCATGACGGGAACACCATATATTTT.

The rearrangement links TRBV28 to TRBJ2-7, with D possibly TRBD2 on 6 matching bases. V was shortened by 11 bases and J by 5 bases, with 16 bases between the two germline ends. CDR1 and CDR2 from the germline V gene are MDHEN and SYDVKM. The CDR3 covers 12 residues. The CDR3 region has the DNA TGTGCCTCAGCGGGTAGCCGGGACGAGCAGTACTTC. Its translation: CASAGSRDEQYF.

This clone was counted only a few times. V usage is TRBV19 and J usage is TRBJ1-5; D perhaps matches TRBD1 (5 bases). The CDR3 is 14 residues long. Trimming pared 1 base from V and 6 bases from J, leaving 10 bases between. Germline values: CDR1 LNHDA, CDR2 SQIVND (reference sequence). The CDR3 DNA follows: TGTGCCAGTAGTATAGGCCAGGGAGCTCAGCCCCAGCATTTT. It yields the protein CASSIGQGAQPQHF.

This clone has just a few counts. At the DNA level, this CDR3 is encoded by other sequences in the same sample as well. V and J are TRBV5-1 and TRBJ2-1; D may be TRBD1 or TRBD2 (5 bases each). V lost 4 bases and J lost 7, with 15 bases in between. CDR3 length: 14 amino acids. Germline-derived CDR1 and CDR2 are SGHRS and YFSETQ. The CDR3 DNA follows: TGCGCCAGCAGCCCAGGGACCGCAGGAAATGAGCAGTTCTTC. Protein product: CASSPGTAGNEQFF.

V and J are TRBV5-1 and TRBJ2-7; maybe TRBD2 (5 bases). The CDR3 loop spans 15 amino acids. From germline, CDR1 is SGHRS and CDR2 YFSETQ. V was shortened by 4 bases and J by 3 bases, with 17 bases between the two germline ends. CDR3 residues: CASSRIGLDHYEQYF. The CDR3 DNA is TGCGCCAGCAGCAGGATCGGACTGGACCACTACGAGCAGTACTTC. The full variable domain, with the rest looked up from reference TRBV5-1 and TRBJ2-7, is KAGVTQTPRYLIKTRGQQVTLSCSPISGHRSVSWYQQTPGQGLQFLFEYFSETQRNKGNFPGRFSGRQFSNSRSEMNVSTLELGDSALYLCASSRIGLDHYEQYFGPGTRLTVT.

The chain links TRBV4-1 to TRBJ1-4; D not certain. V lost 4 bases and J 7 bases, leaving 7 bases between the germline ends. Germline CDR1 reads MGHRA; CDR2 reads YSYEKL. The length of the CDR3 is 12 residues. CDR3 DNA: TGCGCCAGCAGCCGGGGAGGTGAAAAACTGTTTTTT. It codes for CASSRGGEKLFF.

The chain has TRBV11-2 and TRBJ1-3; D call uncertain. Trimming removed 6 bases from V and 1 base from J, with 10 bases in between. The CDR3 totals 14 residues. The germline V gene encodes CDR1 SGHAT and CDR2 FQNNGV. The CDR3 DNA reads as TGTGCCAGCAGTCCCCAGTTATCTGGAAACACCATATATTTT. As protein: CASSPQLSGNTIYF.

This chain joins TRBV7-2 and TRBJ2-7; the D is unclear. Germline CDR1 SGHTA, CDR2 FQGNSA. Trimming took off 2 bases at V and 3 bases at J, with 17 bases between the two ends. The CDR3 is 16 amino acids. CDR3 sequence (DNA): TGTGCCAGCAGCTTACGAGGAAACGACAACTTCTACGAGCAGTACTTC. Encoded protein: CASSLRGNDNFYEQYF.

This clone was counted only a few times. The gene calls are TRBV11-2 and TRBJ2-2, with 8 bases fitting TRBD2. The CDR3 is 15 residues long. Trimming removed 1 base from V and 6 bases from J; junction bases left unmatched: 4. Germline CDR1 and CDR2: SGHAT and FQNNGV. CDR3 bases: TGTGCCAGCAGCTTAGTTGCGGGAGGCGCCGGGGAGCTGTTTTTT. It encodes CASSLVAGGAGELFF.

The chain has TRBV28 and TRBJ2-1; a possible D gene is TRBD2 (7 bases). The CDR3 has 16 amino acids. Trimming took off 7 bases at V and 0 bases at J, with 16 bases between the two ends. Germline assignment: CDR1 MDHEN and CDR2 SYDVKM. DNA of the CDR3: TGTGCCAGCACCATGGCGGGGGCCAGCTCCTACAATGAGCAGTTCTTC. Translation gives CASTMAGASSYNEQFF.